The T cell receptor (beta chain) described here comes from a study of T cell changes during pregnancy in multiple sclerosis. The table came from immunoSEQ multiplex PCR; TCRdb's copy has only in-frame clones and leaves some out. Seen here are roughly 99,000 clones, about nine tenths observed once, and the top ten hold 0.78%. There are 14 residues in the CDR3. The V gene end was trimmed by 4 bases and the J gene end by 3 bases; junction bases not matched to a gene: 5. Per germline, CDR1 LNHDA and CDR2 SQIVND (reference sequence). This clonotype was sampled from a female donor in good health, enrolled as a control in a pregnancy study. The material sequenced was peripheral blood, taken in the third trimester of pregnancy. The V and J genes are TRBV19 and TRBJ2-7; 8 bases map to TRBD1. The CDR3 protein is CASSTPGQDYEQYF. In DNA, the CDR3 is TGTGCCAGTAGTACACCGGGACAGGACTACGAGCAGTACTTC. The variable domain in full, completed from reference TRBV19 and TRBJ2-7, reads DGGITQSPKYLFRKEGQNVTLSCEQNLNHDAMYWYRQDPGQGLRLIYYSQIVNDFQKGDIAEGYSVSREKKESFPLTVTSAQKNPTAFYLCASSTPGQDYEQYFGPGTRLTVT.